Detailed here is one TCR beta chain. This sample is drawn from a study of T-cell memory formation after mild COVID-19. As for the study in general: There were largely donor-specific TCR clusters.

MiXCR, run by TCRdb on the 5' RACE reads, gives a single entry per CDR3 protein. The data hold more than 100,000 distinct CDR3 sequences, with 15% to 20% observed a single time. The CDR3 length is 15 residues. Trimming removed 0 bases from V and 4 bases from J, with 12 bases in between. CDR1 LGHNA and CDR2 YNFKEQ come from the germline V gene. The receptor comes from a man aged 18 to 30 who had mild COVID-19 (a few samples of this study predate the infection). Cell type and time point are not known. The chain carries TRBV4-2 and TRBJ1-2; no definite D call. Sequenced sample: PBMCs or a T cell subset sorted from them (not recorded which). CDR3 region: CASSQDGQKSYGYTF. DNA for the CDR3: TGTGCCAGCAGCCAAGATGGGCAAAAGAGCTATGGCTACACCTTC.